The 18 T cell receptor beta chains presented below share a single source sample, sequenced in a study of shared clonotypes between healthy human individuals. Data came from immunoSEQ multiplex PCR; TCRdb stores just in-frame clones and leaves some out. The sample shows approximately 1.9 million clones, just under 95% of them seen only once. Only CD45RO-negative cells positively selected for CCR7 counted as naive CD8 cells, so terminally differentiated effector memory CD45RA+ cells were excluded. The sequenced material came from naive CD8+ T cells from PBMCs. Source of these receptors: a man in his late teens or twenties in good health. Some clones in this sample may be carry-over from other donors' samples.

The DNA of the CDR3 is TGTGCCAGCAGCTTTTCGGGTAACACTGAAGCTTTCTTT. It translates to CASSFSGNTEAFF. The chain is built from TRBV11-1 and TRBJ1-1; D is unclear. The V and J ends lost 3 bases and 2 bases respectively, with 7 bases between them. The CDR3 totals 13 residues. Germline loops: CDR1 SGHAT, CDR2 FQDESV (reference sequence).

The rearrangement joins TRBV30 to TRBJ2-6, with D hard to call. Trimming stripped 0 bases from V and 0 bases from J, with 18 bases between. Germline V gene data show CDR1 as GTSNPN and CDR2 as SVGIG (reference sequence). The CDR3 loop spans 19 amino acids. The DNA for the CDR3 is TGTGCCTGGAGTGTAAGGCGCCCTTCCTGGGACTCTGGGGCCAACGTCCTGACTTTC. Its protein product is CAWSVRRPSWDSGANVLTF. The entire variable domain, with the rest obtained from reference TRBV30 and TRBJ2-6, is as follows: SQTIHQWPATLVQPVGSPLSLECTVEGTSNPNLYWYRQAAGRGLQLLFYSVGIGQISSEVPQNLSASRPQDRQFILSSKKLLLSDSGFYLCAWSVRRPSWDSGANVLTFGAGSRLTVL.

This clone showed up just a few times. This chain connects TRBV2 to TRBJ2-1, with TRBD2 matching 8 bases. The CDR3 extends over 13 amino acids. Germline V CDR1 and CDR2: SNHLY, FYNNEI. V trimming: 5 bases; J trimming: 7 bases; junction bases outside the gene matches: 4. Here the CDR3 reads CASSSGSGNEQFF. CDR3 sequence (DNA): TGTGCCAGCAGTAGCGGGAGCGGGAATGAGCAGTTCTTC.

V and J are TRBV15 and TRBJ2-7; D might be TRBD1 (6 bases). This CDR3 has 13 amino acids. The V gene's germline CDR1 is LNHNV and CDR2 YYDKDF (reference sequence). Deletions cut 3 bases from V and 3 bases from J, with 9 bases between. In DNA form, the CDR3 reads TGTGCCACCAGCAGTGCCAGGGGCTACGAGCAGTACTTC. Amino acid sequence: CATSSARGYEQYF.

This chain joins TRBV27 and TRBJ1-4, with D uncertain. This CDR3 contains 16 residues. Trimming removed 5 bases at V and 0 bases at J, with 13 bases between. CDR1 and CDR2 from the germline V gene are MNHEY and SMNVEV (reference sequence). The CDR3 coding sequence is TGTGCCAGCAGTCCAATTATAGTTACAACTAATGAAAAACTGTTTTTT. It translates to CASSPIIVTTNEKLFF.

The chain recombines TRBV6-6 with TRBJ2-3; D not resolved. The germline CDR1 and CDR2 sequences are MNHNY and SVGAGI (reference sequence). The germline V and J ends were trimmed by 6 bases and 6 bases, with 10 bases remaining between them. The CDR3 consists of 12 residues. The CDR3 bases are TGTGCCAGCAGCCGAACGAGGGATACGCAGTATTTT. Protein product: CASSRTRDTQYF.

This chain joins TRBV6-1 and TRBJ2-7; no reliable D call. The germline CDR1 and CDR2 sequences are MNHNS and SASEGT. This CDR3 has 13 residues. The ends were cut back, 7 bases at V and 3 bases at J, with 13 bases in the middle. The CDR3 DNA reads TGTGCCAGCATTGGCCCAAGCTACTACGAGCAGTACTTC. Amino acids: CASIGPSYYEQYF.

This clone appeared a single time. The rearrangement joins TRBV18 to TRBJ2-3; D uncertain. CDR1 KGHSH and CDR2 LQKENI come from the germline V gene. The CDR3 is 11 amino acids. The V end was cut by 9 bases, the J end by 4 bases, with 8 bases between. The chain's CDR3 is CASLSADTQYF. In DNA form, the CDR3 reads TGTGCCAGTCTCAGCGCAGATACGCAGTATTTT.

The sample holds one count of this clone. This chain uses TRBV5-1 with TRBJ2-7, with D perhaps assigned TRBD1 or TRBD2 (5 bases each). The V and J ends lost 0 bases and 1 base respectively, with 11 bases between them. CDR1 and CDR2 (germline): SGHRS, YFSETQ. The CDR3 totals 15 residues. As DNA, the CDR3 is TGCGCCAGCAGCTTGGGGGGGTCCTTTTCCTACGAGCAGTACTTC. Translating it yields CASSLGGSFSYEQYF.

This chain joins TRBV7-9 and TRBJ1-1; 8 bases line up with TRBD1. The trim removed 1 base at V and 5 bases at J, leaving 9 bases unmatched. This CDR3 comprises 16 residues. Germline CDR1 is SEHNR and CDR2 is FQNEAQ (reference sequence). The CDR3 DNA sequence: TGTGCCAGCAGCTTAGTGGGTCGGGACAGGTCGACTGAAGCTTTCTTT. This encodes CASSLVGRDRSTEAFF.

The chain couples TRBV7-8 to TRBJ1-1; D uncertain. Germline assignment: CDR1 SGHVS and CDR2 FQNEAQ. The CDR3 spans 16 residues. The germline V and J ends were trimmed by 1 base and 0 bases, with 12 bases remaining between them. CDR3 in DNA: TGTGCCAGCAGCTTAGAGCGCCAGTACATGAACACTGAAGCTTTCTTT. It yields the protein CASSLERQYMNTEAFF. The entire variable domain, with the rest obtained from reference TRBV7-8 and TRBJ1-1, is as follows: GAGVSQSPRYKVAKRGQDVALRCDPISGHVSLFWYQQALGQGPEFLTYFQNEAQLDKSGLPSDRFFAERPEGSVSTLKIQRTQQEDSAVYLCASSLERQYMNTEAFFGQGTRLTVV.

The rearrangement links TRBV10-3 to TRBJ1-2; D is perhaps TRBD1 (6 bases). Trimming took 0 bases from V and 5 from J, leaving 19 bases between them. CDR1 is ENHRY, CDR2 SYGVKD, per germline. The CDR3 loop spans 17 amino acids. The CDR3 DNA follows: TGTGCCATCAGTGAGTCGCAGGCAGGGGTCCTCCGATATGGCTACACCTTC. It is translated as CAISESQAGVLRYGYTF.

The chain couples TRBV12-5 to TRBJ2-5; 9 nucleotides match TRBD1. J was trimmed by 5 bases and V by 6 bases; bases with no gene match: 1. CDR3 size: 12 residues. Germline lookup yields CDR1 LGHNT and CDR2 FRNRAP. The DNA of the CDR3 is TGTGCTAGTGGGGGGACAGGGGAGACCCAGTACTTC. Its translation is CASGGTGETQYF. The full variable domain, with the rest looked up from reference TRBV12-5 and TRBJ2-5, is DARVTQTPRHKVTEMGQEVTMRCQPILGHNTVFWYRQTMMQGLELLAYFRNRAPLDDSGMPKDRFSAEMPDATLATLKIQPSEPRDSAVYFCASGGTGETQYFGPGTRLLVL.

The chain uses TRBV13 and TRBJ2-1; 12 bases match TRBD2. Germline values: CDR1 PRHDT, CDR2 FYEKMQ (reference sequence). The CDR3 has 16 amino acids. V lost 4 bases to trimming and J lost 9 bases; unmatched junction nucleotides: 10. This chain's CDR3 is CASSSFPSGRAVEQFF. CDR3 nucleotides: TGTGCCAGCAGCTCCTTCCCTAGCGGGAGGGCCGTTGAGCAGTTCTTC.

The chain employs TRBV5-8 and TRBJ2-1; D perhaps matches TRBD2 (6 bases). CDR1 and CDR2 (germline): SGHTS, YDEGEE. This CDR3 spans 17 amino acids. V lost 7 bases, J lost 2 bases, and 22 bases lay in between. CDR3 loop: CASHRGGTRLPYNEQFF. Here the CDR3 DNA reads TGTGCCAGCCATCGTGGAGGGACTCGACTTCCCTACAATGAGCAGTTCTTC.

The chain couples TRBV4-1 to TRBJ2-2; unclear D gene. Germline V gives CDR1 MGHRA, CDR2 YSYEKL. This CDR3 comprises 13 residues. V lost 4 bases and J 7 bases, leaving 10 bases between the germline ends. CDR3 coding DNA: TGCGCCAGCAGCCTTAGAGTTCTCGGGGAGCTGTTTTTT. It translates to CASSLRVLGELFF.

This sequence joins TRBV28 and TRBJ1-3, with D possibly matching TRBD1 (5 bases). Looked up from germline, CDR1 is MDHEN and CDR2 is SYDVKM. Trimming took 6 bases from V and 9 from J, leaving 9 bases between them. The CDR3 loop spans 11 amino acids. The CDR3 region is CASRTGGTIYF. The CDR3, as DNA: TGTGCCAGCAGAACCGGGGGCACCATATATTTT.

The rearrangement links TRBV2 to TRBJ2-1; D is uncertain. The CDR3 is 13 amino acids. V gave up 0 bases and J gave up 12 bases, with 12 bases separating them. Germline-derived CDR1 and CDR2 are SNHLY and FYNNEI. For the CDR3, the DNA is TGTGCCAGCAGTGAAGCGGCCAGTTTGTCGCAGTTCTTC. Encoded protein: CASSEAASLSQFF.